This TCR beta chain comes out of a study of low-dose radiotherapy and immunotherapy resistance in tumors (dated by TCRdb to between 2021 and 2023). In terms of the full investigation: In Cohort 1, 0.5 Gy per fraction was delivered every 2 weeks, and a total PTV dose of 6.5 Gy was prescribed. Patients were given nivolumab as a 240 mg flat dose every two weeks and ipilimumab at 1 mg/kg every six weeks, with both drugs delivered intravenously. The translational analysis covered eight patients: three from the first dose cohort and the first five from the second dose cohort. Patients in Cohort 2 were given 1 Gy per fraction every two weeks, for a total of 13 Gy across 26 weeks. Aspirin 300 mg was taken orally once daily by patients for four cycles, starting on cycle 1 day 1. Intravenous cyclophosphamide at 200 mg/m2 was administered every two weeks, one day ahead of each radiation and immunotherapy administration. No randomization into treatment groups was done for the people taking part in the trial.

In the paper's terms, the time point label means: before trial treatment. Donors were enrolled in RACIN, a single-arm phase I dose-escalation trial in which nivolumab, ipilimumab, aspirin, low-dose cyclophosphamide and low-dose radiotherapy were combined. Eligible patients had advanced, TIL-negative solid tumors. In this sample, this clonotype turned up many times. No cognate antigen has been identified for it. No much larger clonotype is one base removed from it; base qualities were not supplied. This sample was sequenced with an Illumina HiSeq 2500. Superscript III and a set of TRAV- and TRBV-specific primers were used to synthesize first-strand cDNA, so that both TCRalpha and TCRbeta chains were covered. TCRs were amplified with Phusion for around 19 PCR cycles, with a constant-region primer paired with the adapter attached to the V primers. Amplification of the isolated mRNA was done with the MessageAmp II aRNA Amplification Kit, which involved an approximately 16-hour in vitro transcription at 37 degrees C. mRNA for TCR sequencing was isolated with the Dynabeads mRNA DIRECT Purification Kit. A second approximately 25-cycle Phusion PCR added indexed Illumina adapters, and products were purified with AMPure XP beads. On the study's bioinformatics: Custom Perl scripts were used to pool TCR sequences that encoded the same protein, to remove out-of-frame sequences, and to calculate the abundance of each clonotype. Any TCR sequence backed by just one read was left out of the analysis. Shannon entropy, Gini index, clonality, richness, and the frequency of TCRs shared between repertoires were included as repertoire metrics. The public sequencing data were trimmed at Q25 with fastp and processed into clonotypes with MiXCR by TCRdb, which kept only in-frame beta chains. Every distinct CDR3 protein forms one entry, paired with its most common genes and DNA. The V and J calls follow TCRdb's processing rather than the paper's. The sample table contains 64,000 or so distinct CDR3 sequences; only one count was recorded for around 27% of them. The top ten clonotypes cover less than 8% of the sample.

The origin of this receptor is a male donor with rectosigmoid adenocarcinoma. The sample was PBMCs, taken before treatment.

The sequenced DNA is TGTGCCAGCAGTCATCGGAGGGAGGCCGGCGTATACAATGAGCAGTTCTTC. Translation gives CASSHRREAGVYNEQFF. In this chain, TRBV28 is recombined with TRBJ2-1; D gene: possibly TRBD2, on 6 matching bases. CDR1 MDHEN and CDR2 SYDVKM are derived from the germline V gene. There are 17 amino acids in the CDR3, from cysteine to phenylalanine inclusive. Here the CDR3 DNA is all that survives: 51 bases in frame from base 1. Between the V and J ends, shortened by 5 bases and 4 bases respectively, the junction contains 21 bases.